These 28 T cell receptor beta chains were sequenced from one sample in a study of Ad26.COV2.S vaccination and SARS-CoV-2 variants. Treatment defined: around 19 received Ad26.COV2.S at low or high dose, single or two shots; roughly five received placebo; per-sample allocation not given. Sample collection was performed on day 63 after the first vaccine or placebo injection. This table comes from immunoSEQ multiplex PCR, and its TCRdb copy is limited to in-frame clones, with some not included. The sample contains some 640,000 clones, 80% to 90% of which appear only once. The starting material was peripheral blood, obtained in a trial of Ad26.COV2.S vaccine versus placebo. These receptors all come from a person between 18 and 65 years old who received the Ad26.COV2.S COVID-19 vaccine or a placebo.

The CDR3 protein is CASSPGAGNQPQHF. CDR3 DNA: TGTGCCAGTAGCCCAGGGGCGGGGAATCAGCCCCAGCATTTT. The rearrangement joins TRBV19 to TRBJ1-5; maybe TRBD1 (6 bases). V gave up 6 bases and J gave up 4 bases, with 13 bases separating them. Germline assignment: CDR1 LNHDA and CDR2 SQIVND (reference sequence). The CDR3 contains 14 residues.

The chain couples TRBV5-1 to TRBJ2-5; 9 positions agree with TRBD2. The germline V gene encodes CDR1 SGHRS and CDR2 YFSETQ. With V trimmed by 8 bases and J by 5 bases, 7 bases remained unmatched. CDR3 length: 13 amino acids. The CDR3 is CASHSGSGETQYF. In DNA form, the CDR3 reads TGCGCCAGTCATAGCGGGAGCGGTGAGACCCAGTACTTC.

This chain uses TRBV13 with TRBJ2-6; D is undetermined. CDR1 PRHDT and CDR2 FYEKMQ come from the germline V gene (reference sequence). The ends were cut back, 3 bases at V and 1 base at J, with 7 bases in the middle. The CDR3 loop spans 15 amino acids. CDR3 coding DNA: TGTGCCAGCAGCTTCTTCTCTTCTGGGGCCAACGTCCTGACTTTC. Translation gives CASSFFSSGANVLTF.

V is TRBV19 and J is TRBJ2-1; 14 bases align to TRBD2. V was clipped by 4 bases and J by 10 bases; unmatched bases: 6. Looked up from germline, CDR1 is LNHDA and CDR2 is SQIVND (reference sequence). The CDR3 totals 15 residues. CDR3 in DNA: TGTGCCAGTAGTACCCTGGGACTAGCGGGAGACGAGCAGTTCTTC. This sequence encodes CASSTLGLAGDEQFF.

CDR3 sequence: CAIKNQPGGGETQYF. CDR3 sequence (DNA): TGTGCCATTAAAAACCAGCCGGGCGGGGGGGAGACCCAGTACTTC. The chain has TRBV6-5 and TRBJ2-5; TRBD2 agrees at 8 bases. The germline V gene has CDR1 MNHEY and CDR2 SVGAGI. This CDR3 comprises 15 residues. Germline trimming cut 10 bases from V and 5 bases from J; bases unmatched to any gene: 15.

A word on this clone: The same CDR3 arises from other DNA sequences in this sample as well. The chain employs TRBV11-3 and TRBJ2-1, with TRBD2 as a possible D gene (5 bases). V lost 1 base and J 1 base, leaving 8 bases between the germline ends. There are 15 residues in the CDR3. The V gene's germline CDR1 is SGHNT and CDR2 YENEEA. CDR3 bases: TGTGCCAGCAGCTTAGTAGCGAGTTCCTACAATGAGCAGTTCTTC. Protein sequence: CASSLVASSYNEQFF.

J is TRBJ2-6 and V is TRBV19; 8 nucleotides line up with TRBD1. The CDR3 contains 20 residues. V trimming: 2 bases; J trimming: 0 bases; junction bases outside the gene matches: 12. The germline V gene has CDR1 LNHDA and CDR2 SQIVND (reference sequence). The CDR3 nucleotides read TGTGCCAGTAGTATAACTATACGGGACAGGCCGGGCTCTGGGGCCAACGTCCTGACTTTC. Protein product: CASSITIRDRPGSGANVLTF.

J is TRBJ2-1 and V is TRBV18; TRBD2 matches at 7 bases. V lost 3 bases to trimming and J lost 4 bases; unmatched junction nucleotides: 9. Germline V gene lookup returns CDR1 KGHSH and CDR2 LQKENI. CDR3 length: 16 residues. Here the CDR3 reads CASSPSSSGTYNEQFF. The DNA for the CDR3 is TGTGCCAGCTCACCGTCCTCTAGCGGAACTTACAATGAGCAGTTCTTC.

The gene calls are TRBV6-5 and TRBJ1-5; 8 bases agree with TRBD1. This CDR3 is 15 amino acids long. CDR1 is MNHEY and CDR2 is SVGAGI in the germline V gene. Trimming removed 6 bases from V and 6 bases from J; junction bases left unmatched: 10. The CDR3 spells CASSLGQGLAQPQHF. CDR3 DNA: TGTGCCAGCAGCCTTGGACAGGGCTTGGCTCAGCCCCAGCATTTT.

This clone was recorded once. The chain carries TRBV19 and TRBJ2-7, with D possibly matching TRBD2 (6 bases). Germline V gene sequence: CDR1 LNHDA, CDR2 SQIVND (reference sequence). The CDR3 is made up of 14 amino acids. Trimming took 4 bases from V and 0 from J, leaving 10 bases between them. CDR3 coding DNA: TGTGCCAGTAGTAGCGGGACGGCCTCCTACGAGCAGTACTTC. The encoded protein is CASSSGTASYEQYF.

This clone came up once. This chain connects TRBV30 to TRBJ2-7, with 10 bases lining up with TRBD2. The V gene end was trimmed by 5 bases and the J gene end by 5 bases; junction bases not matched to a gene: 6. The CDR3 covers 13 residues. The germline V gene has CDR1 GTSNPN and CDR2 SVGIG (reference sequence). The CDR3 loop is CAWGSGRMDEQYF. The CDR3 DNA reads TGTGCCTGGGGTAGCGGGAGGATGGACGAGCAGTACTTC.

CDR3 in amino acids: CASSQEGGPQHF. The CDR3 bases are TGTGCCAGCAGCCAAGAGGGGGGCCCCCAGCATTTT. V usage is TRBV14 and J usage is TRBJ1-5, with D possibly TRBD1 on 6 matching bases. The V end was cut by 0 bases, the J end by 10 bases, with 7 bases between. The germline V gene has CDR1 SGHDN and CDR2 FVKESK. The CDR3 is 12 amino acids.

The rearrangement uses TRBV13 and TRBJ1-1; D not certain. CDR1 is PRHDT, CDR2 FYEKMQ, per germline (reference sequence). The V gene lost 4 bases and the J gene lost 6 bases, with 6 bases spanning the gap. CDR3 length: 11 residues. The CDR3 bases are TGTGCCAGCAGCTCCCTTGCTGAAGCTTTCTTT. Its translation is CASSSLAEAFF.

The chain combines TRBV15 with TRBJ1-1, with D possibly being TRBD1 (5 bases). Trimming left V 7 bases short and J 4 bases short, with 19 bases between. Germline V lookup: CDR1 LNHNV, CDR2 YYDKDF (reference sequence). This CDR3 contains 15 residues. CDR3 coding DNA: TGTGCCACCAACGGACCCCCAAACGGGGGCACTGAAGCTTTCTTT. Translated: CATNGPPNGGTEAFF.

This rearrangement joins TRBV6-4 to TRBJ1-1; TRBD1 agrees at 8 bases. The CDR3 runs 16 residues. The V gene's germline CDR1 is MRHNA and CDR2 SNTAGT. Losses at the gene ends were 7 bases for V and 5 bases for J; bases not matched to a gene: 15. Here the CDR3 DNA reads TGTGCCAGCACCCGCCGCCCTGGACAGGGAAAGACTGAAGCTTTCTTT. Its translation: CASTRRPGQGKTEAFF.

The V and J genes are TRBV7-9 and TRBJ2-3, with TRBD2 matching over 7 bases. Germline V gene lookup returns CDR1 SEHNR and CDR2 FQNEAQ (reference sequence). The junction had 9 bases not matched to a gene; V was cut back by 4 bases and J by 5 bases. The CDR3 totals 15 residues. The chain's CDR3 is CASSSSGGRLDTQYF. The DNA of the CDR3 is TGTGCCAGCAGCTCCTCGGGAGGTCGGCTAGATACGCAGTATTTT.

Turning to this clone: Possible read error: a much larger clone is one base away. This chain links TRBV9 with TRBJ2-7; D is unclear. The CDR3 extends over 12 amino acids. Per germline, CDR1 SGDLS and CDR2 YYNGEE. The CDR3 sequence is CVSSPRPYEQYF. The CDR3 DNA follows: TGTGTCAGCAGCCCCCGACCCTACGAGCAGTACTTC.

This chain connects TRBV7-2 to TRBJ1-5, with D perhaps matching TRBD1 (6 bases). Germline loops: CDR1 SGHTA, CDR2 FQGNSA. The CDR3 has 14 residues. The germline V and J ends were trimmed by 5 bases and 2 bases, with 10 bases remaining between them. The CDR3 region is CASSPQGGNQPQHF. In DNA, the CDR3 is TGTGCCAGCAGCCCACAGGGAGGCAATCAGCCCCAGCATTTT.

V is TRBV7-2 and J is TRBJ1-3; possible D gene TRBD1, 5 bases. From germline, CDR1 is SGHTA and CDR2 FQGNSA. The V and J ends lost 4 bases and 1 base respectively, with 14 bases between them. The CDR3 runs to 16 residues. The CDR3 region has the DNA TGTGCCAGCAGCTCTTGGGACTCCCCATCTGGAAACACCATATATTTT. The encoded protein is CASSSWDSPSGNTIYF.

The V gene is TRBV5-4, the J gene TRBJ2-5, with 8 bases aligning to TRBD2. V shed 1 base and J 4 bases; nucleotides not matched to a gene: 9. Germline V gene sequence: CDR1 SGHNT, CDR2 YYREEE (reference sequence). This CDR3 spans 16 amino acids. In nucleotides, the CDR3 is TGTGCCAGCAGCTTGATAACAGGGACTAGAGGAGAGACCCAGTACTTC. Translated, it gives CASSLITGTRGETQYF.

The CDR3 reads CASSQDTSPRETQYF. The CDR3 DNA reads TGTGCCAGCAGCCAAGACACCTCACCTCGGGAGACCCAGTACTTC. V usage is TRBV3-1 (or the pseudogene TRBV3-2) and J usage is TRBJ2-5; D remains ambiguous. CDR3 length: 15 residues. Germline CDR1 reads LGHDT; CDR2 reads YNNKEL (reference sequence). Trimming pared 0 bases from V and 5 bases from J, leaving 13 bases between.

This clone was seen only once. This rearrangement joins TRBV19 to TRBJ2-7; 9 bases map to TRBD2. V shed 5 bases, J shed 5 bases, and the junction held 4 bases outside the gene matches. Germline V gene lookup returns CDR1 LNHDA and CDR2 SQIVND (reference sequence). The CDR3 runs 13 residues. The CDR3 protein is CASSEASGNEQYF. For the CDR3, the DNA is TGTGCCAGTAGTGAGGCTAGCGGGAACGAGCAGTACTTC.

The V call is TRBV12-3 or TRBV12-4, the J call TRBJ2-7, with TRBD1 identical over 8 bases. The CDR3 extends over 13 amino acids. Losses at the gene ends were 5 bases for V and 7 bases for J; bases not matched to a gene: 7. The CDR3 protein is CASSTGQGREQYF. Written as DNA, the CDR3 is TGTGCCAGCAGTACCGGACAGGGTCGGGAGCAGTACTTC.

This rearrangement joins TRBV4-3 to TRBJ1-6; a possible D gene is TRBD1 (6 bases). The germline V and J ends were trimmed by 3 bases and 12 bases, with 12 bases remaining between them. The CDR3 runs to 13 residues. Germline V gives CDR1 LGHNA, CDR2 YSLEER. The DNA for the CDR3 is TGCGCCAGCAGCCAGGATGGACAGTTACCCCTCCACTTT. Amino acid sequence: CASSQDGQLPLHF.

The chain links TRBV6-2 or TRBV6-3 to TRBJ2-3; D is unresolved. This CDR3 comprises 15 residues. Trimming shortened V by 5 bases and J by 0 bases, and 12 bases separated the two germline ends. Germline CDR1 reads MNHEY; CDR2 reads SVGEGT. CDR3 residues: CASSRYDPSTDTQYF. For the CDR3, the DNA is TGTGCCAGCAGTCGATACGACCCTAGCACAGATACGCAGTATTTT.

On this clone: The sample holds other DNA sequences that translate to the same CDR3. The rearrangement uses TRBV3-1 (or the pseudogene TRBV3-2) and TRBJ2-7, with 10 positions matching TRBD1. The CDR3 totals 13 residues. The germline V gene encodes CDR1 LGHDT and CDR2 YNNKEL (reference sequence). V dropped 4 bases and J dropped 4; count of bases not matched to a gene: 1. CDR3: CASSRDRGYEQYF. DNA for the CDR3: TGTGCCAGCAGCCGGGACAGGGGTTACGAGCAGTACTTC.

The J gene is TRBJ1-3, the V gene TRBV3-1 (or the pseudogene TRBV3-2), with no clear D. V was trimmed by 1 base and J by 4 bases, leaving 17 bases between them. Germline V lookup: CDR1 LGHDT, CDR2 YNNKEL (reference sequence). This CDR3 region has 17 residues. The CDR3 nucleotides are TGTGCCAGCAGCCAAGTACCGACCCCGCGGTGGGGAAACACCATATATTTT. Translating it yields CASSQVPTPRWGNTIYF.

The chain links TRBV4-2 to TRBJ2-7, with a possible D match to TRBD1 (5 bases). The CDR3 length is 15 residues. Per the germline V gene, CDR1 is LGHNA and CDR2 is YNFKEQ. With 1 base removed from V and 3 bases from J, the gap between germline ends came to 13 bases. The CDR3 spells CASSQAQGNGYEQYF. Here the CDR3 DNA reads TGTGCCAGCAGCCAAGCTCAGGGAAATGGCTACGAGCAGTACTTC.